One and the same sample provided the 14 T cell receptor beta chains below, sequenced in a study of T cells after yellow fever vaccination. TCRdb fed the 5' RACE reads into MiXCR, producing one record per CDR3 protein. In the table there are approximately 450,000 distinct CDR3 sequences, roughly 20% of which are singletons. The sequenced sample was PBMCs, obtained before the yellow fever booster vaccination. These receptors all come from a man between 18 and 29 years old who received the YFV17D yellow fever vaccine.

CDR3 bases: TGCGCCAGCAGCTTGGAAGCTACTAGGCCCACCGGGGAGCTGTTTTTT. It codes for CASSLEATRPTGELFF. The gene calls are TRBV5-1 and TRBJ2-2, with D possibly being TRBD2 (5 bases). The V gene's germline CDR1 is SGHRS and CDR2 YFSETQ. This CDR3 comprises 16 residues. The V and J ends lost 0 bases and 4 bases respectively, with 13 bases between them.

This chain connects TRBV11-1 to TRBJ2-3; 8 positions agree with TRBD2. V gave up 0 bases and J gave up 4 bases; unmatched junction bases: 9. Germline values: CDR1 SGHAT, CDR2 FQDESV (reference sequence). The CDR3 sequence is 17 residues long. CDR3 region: CASSLASPGAGADTQYF. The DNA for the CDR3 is TGTGCCAGCAGCTTAGCTTCTCCGGGAGCGGGGGCAGATACGCAGTATTTT.

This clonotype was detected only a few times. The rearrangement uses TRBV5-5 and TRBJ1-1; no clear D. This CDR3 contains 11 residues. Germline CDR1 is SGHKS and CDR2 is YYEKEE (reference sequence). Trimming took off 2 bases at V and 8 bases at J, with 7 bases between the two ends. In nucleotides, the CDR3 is TGTGCCAGCAGCTTCTCCCGGGAAGCTTTCTTT. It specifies CASSFSREAFF.

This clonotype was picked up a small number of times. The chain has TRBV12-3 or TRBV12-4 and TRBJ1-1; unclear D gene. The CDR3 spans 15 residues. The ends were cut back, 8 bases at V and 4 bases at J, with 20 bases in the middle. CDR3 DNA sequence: TGTGCCAGCCGACCCGTCGGCAGCTTCTCCACTGAAGCTTTCTTT. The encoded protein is CASRPVGSFSTEAFF.

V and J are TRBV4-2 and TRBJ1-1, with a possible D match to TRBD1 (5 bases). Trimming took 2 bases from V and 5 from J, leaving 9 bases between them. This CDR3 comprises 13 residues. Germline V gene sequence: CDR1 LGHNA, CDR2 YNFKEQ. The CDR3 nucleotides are TGTGCCAGCAGCCAACCAGGGTTTACTGAAGCTTTCTTT. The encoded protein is CASSQPGFTEAFF.

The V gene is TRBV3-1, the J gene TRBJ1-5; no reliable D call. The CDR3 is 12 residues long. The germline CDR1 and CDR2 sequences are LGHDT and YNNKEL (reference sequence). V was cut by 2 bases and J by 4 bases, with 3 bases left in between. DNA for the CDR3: TGTGCCAGCAGCCAAAATAATCAGCCCCAGCATTTT. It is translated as CASSQNNQPQHF.

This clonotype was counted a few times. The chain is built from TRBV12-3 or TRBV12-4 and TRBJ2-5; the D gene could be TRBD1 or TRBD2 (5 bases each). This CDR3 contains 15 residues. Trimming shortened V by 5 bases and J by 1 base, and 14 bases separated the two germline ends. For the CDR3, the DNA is TGTGCCAGCAGTGCGGGCGAGGGGTTCCAAGAGACCCAGTACTTC. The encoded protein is CASSAGEGFQETQYF.

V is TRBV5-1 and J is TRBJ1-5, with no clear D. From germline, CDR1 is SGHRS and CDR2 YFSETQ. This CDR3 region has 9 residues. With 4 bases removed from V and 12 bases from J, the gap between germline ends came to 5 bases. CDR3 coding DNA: TGCGCCAGCAGCCCCTGCCAGCATTTT. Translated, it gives CASSPCQHF.

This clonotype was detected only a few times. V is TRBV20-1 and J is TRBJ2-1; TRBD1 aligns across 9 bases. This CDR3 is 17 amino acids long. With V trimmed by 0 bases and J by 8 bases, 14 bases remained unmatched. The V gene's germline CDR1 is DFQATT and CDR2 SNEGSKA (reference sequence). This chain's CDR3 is CSARDLRGTGIIYEQFF. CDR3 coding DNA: TGCAGTGCTAGAGATCTAAGAGGGACAGGGATTATCTATGAGCAGTTCTTC.

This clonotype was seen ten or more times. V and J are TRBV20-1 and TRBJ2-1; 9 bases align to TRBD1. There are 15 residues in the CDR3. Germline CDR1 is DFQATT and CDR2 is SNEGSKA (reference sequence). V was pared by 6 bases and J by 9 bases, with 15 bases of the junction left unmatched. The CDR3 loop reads CSARAGTGYAVEQFF. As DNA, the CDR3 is TGCAGTGCGCGCGCCGGGACAGGGTATGCCGTTGAGCAGTTCTTC.

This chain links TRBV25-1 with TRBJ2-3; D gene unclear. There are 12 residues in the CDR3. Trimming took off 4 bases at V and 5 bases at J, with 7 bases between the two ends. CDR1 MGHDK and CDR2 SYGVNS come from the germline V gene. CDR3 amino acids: CASSGKGDTQYF. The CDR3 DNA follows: TGTGCCAGCAGTGGAAAGGGAGATACGCAGTATTTT.

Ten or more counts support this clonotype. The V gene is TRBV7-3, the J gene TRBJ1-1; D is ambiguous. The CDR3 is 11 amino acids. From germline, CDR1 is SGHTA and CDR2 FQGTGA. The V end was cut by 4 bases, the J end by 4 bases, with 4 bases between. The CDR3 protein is CASSSTTEAFF. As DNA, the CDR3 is TGTGCCAGCAGCTCCACCACTGAAGCTTTCTTT.

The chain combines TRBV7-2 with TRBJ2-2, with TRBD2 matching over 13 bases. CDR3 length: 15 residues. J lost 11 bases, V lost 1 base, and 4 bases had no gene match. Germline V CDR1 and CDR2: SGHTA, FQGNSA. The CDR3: CASSLGGLAGLELFF. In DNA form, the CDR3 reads TGTGCCAGCAGCTTAGGGGGACTAGCGGGGCTCGAGCTGTTTTTT.

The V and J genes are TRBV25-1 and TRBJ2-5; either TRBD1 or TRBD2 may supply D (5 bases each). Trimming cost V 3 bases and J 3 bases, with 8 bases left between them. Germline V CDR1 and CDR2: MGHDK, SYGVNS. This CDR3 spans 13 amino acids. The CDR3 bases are TGTGCCAGCAGTGATAGAGGGGAAGAGACCCAGTACTTC. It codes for CASSDRGEETQYF.